This TCR beta chain appears in the sequencing data of a study of metastatic and nonmetastatic thyroid tumors. Study details: Repertoire comparison spanned blood and tumor or nodule tissue of malignant and benign thyroid patients. Study results and limitations: Significantly higher TCR beta diversity was reportedly seen in malignant thyroid tumors than benign nodules, in blood and tumor.

The V gene lost 7 bases and the J gene lost 5 bases, with 20 bases spanning the gap. Germline-derived CDR1 and CDR2 are SNHLY and FYNNEI. The CDR3 is 16 amino acids. All patients were treatment-naive before thyroid surgery. In the case of this clone: Its cognate antigen is unknown.

In the authors' methods: For papillary thyroid cancer, a distant-metastasis classifier was constructed from CDR3 differences observed across clinicopathological groups. TCRdb reanalyzed the PCR reads with MiXCR. The V and J calls and clone size come from TCRdb's table, not from the authors' own analysis. The sample records over 9,000 clones, around two fifths being singletons. V is TRBV2 and J is TRBJ2-2, with D possibly being TRBD1 or TRBD2 (5 bases each). The receptor's source is a female donor with papillary thyroid cancer or a benign thyroid nodule (not recorded which). Some clones in this sample may be carry-over from other donors' samples. The sequenced sample consisted of tumor tissue. The CDR3 sequence: CASMQGVNLVTGELFF. CDR3 DNA: TGTGCCAGCATGCAGGGAGTAAATTTAGTAACCGGGGAGCTGTTTTTT.